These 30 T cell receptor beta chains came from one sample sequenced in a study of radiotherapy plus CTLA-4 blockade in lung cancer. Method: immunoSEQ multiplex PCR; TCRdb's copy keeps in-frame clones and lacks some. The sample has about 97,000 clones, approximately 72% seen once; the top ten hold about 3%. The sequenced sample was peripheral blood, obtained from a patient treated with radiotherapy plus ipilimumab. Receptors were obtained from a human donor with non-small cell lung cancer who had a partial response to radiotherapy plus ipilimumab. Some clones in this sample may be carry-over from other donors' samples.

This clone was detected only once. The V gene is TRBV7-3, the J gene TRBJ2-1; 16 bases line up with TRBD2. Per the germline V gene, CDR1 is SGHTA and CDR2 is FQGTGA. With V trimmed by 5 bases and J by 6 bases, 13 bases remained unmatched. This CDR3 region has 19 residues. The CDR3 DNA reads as TGTGCCAGCAGCCCCCCGGGACTAGCGGGAGGGGGGCGGGGCAATGAGCAGTTCTTC. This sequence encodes CASSPPGLAGGGRGNEQFF. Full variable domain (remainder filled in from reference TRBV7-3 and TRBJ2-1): GAGVSQTPSNKVTEKGKYVELRCDPISGHTALYWYRQSLGQGPEFLIYFQGTGAADDSGLPNDRFFAVRPEGSVSTLKIQRTERGDSAVYLCASSPPGLAGGGRGNEQFFGPGTRLTVL.

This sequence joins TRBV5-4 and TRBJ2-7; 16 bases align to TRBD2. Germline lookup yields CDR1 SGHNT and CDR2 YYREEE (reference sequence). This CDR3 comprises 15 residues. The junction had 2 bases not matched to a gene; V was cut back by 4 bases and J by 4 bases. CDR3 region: CASSQGLAGGYEQYF. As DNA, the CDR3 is TGTGCCAGCAGCCAGGGACTAGCGGGAGGGTACGAGCAGTACTTC.

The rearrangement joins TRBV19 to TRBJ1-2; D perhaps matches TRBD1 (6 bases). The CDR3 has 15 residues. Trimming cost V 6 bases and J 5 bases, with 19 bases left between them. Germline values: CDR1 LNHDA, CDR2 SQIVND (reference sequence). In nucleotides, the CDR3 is TGTGCCAGTAGCATCTTTATAGGGGGATTTTATGGCTACACCTTC. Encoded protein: CASSIFIGGFYGYTF.

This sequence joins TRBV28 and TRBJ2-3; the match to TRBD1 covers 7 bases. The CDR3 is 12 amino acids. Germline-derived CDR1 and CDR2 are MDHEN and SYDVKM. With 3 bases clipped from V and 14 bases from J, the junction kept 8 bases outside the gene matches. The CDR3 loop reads CASSFRGGRGYF. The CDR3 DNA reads TGTGCCAGCAGTTTCCGAGGGGGCAGAGGGTATTTT. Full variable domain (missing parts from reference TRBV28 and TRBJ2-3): DVKVTQSSRYLVKRTGEKVFLECVQDMDHENMFWYRQDPGLGLRLIYFSYDVKMKEKGDIPEGYSVSREKKERFSLILESASTNQTSMYLCASSFRGGRGYFGPGTRLTVL.

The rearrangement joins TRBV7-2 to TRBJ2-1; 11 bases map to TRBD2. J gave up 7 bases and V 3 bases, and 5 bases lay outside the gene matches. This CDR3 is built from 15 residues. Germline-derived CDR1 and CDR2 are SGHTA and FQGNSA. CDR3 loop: CASSFTSGSLNEQFF. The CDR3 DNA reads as TGTGCCAGCAGCTTTACTAGCGGGAGTCTGAATGAGCAGTTCTTC. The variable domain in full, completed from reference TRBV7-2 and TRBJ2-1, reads GAGVSQSPSNKVTEKGKDVELRCDPISGHTALYWYRQSLGQGLEFLIYFQGNSAPDKSGLPSDRFSAERTGGSVSTLTIQRTQQEDSAVYLCASSFTSGSLNEQFFGPGTRLTVL.

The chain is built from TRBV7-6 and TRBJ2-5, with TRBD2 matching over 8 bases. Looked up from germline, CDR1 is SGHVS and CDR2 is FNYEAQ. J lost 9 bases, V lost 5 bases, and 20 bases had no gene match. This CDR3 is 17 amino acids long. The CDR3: CASSHLAALGRGGPQYF. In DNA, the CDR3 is TGTGCCAGCAGCCACCTTGCAGCCCTGGGCCGGGGGGGCCCCCAGTACTTC.

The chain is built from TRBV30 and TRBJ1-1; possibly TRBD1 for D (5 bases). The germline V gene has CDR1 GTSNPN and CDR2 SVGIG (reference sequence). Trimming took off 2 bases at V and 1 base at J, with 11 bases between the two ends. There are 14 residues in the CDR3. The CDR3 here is CAWSRGRTNTEAFF. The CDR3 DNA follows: TGTGCCTGGAGTAGGGGCAGGACGAACACTGAAGCTTTCTTT.

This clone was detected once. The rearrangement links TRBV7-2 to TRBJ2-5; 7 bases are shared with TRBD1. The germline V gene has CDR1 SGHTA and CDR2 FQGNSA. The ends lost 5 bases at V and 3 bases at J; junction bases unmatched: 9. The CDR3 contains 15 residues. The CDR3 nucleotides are TGTGCCAGCAGCCTAGGTTCGACAGGGAAAGAGACCCAGTACTTC. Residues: CASSLGSTGKETQYF.

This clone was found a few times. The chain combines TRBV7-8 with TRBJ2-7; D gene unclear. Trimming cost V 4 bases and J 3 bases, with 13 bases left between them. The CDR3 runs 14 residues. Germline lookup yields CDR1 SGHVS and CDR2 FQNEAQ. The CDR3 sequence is CASSSDLGLYEQYF. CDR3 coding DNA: TGTGCCAGCAGCTCCGACTTAGGCCTCTACGAGCAGTACTTC.

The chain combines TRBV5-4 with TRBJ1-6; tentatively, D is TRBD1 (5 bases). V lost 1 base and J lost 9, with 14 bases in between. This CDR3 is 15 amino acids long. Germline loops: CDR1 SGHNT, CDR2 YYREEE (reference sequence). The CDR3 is CASSLFDSPPSPLHF. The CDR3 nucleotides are TGTGCCAGCAGCTTGTTCGACAGTCCGCCTTCACCCCTCCACTTT.

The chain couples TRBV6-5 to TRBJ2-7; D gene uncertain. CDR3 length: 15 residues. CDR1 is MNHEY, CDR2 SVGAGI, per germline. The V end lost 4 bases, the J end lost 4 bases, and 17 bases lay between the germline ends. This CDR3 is CASSFVPPEAYEQYF. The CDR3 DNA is TGTGCCAGCAGTTTTGTCCCACCTGAAGCGTACGAGCAGTACTTC.

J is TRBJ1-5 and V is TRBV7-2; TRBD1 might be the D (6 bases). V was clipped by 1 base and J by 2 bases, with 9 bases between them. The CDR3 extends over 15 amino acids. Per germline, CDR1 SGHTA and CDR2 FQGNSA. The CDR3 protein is CASSLVPGGNQPQHF. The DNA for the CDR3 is TGTGCCAGCAGCTTAGTACCAGGGGGCAATCAGCCCCAGCATTTT.

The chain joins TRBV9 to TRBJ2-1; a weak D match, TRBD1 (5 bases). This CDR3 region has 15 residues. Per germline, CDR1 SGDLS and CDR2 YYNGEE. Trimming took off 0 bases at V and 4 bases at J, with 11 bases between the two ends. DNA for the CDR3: TGTGCCAGCAGCGTAGGGTTTGACAGTTACAATGAGCAGTTCTTC. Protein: CASSVGFDSYNEQFF.

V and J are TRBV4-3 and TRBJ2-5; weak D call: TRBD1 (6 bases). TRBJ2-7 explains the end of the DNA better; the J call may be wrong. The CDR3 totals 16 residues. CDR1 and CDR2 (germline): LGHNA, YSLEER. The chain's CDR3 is CASSQEANRASYEQYF. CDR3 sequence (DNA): TGCGCCAGCAGCCAAGAGGCTAACAGGGCTTCCTACGAGCAGTACTTC.

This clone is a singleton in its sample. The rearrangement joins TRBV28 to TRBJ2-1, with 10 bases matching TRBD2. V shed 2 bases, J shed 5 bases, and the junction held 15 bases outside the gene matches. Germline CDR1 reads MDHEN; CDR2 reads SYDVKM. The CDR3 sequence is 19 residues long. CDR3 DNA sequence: TGTGCCAGCAGTTTAGGTCTTGGGGTACTAGCGGGAAAAAACAATGAGCAGTTCTTC. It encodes CASSLGLGVLAGKNNEQFF.

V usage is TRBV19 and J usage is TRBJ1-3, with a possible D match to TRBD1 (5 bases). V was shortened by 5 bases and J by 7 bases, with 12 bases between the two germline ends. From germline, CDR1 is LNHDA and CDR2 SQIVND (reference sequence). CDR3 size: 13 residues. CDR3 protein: CASSVSRANTIYF. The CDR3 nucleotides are TGTGCCAGTAGTGTGTCCAGGGCGAACACCATATATTTT. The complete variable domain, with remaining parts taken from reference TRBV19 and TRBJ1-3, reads DGGITQSPKYLFRKEGQNVTLSCEQNLNHDAMYWYRQDPGQGLRLIYYSQIVNDFQKGDIAEGYSVSREKKESFPLTVTSAQKNPTAFYLCASSVSRANTIYFGEGSWLTVV.

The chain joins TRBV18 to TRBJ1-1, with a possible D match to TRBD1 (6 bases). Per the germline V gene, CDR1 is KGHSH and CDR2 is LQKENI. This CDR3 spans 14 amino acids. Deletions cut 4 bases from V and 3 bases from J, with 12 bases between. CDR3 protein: CASSRTGKDTEAFF. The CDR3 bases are TGTGCCAGCTCACGTACAGGGAAGGACACTGAAGCTTTCTTT.

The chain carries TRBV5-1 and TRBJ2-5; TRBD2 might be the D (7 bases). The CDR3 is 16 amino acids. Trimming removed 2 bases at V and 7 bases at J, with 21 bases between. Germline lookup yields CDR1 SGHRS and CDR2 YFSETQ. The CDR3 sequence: CASSFVPGGRDGTQYF. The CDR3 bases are TGCGCCAGCAGCTTTGTCCCGGGGGGCCGGGATGGGACCCAGTACTTC.

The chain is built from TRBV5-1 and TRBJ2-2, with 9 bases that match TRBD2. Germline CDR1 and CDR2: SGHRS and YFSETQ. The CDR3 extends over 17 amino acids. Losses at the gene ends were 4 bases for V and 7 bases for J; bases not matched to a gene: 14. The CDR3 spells CASSLLGGRAYVGELFF. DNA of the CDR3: TGCGCCAGCAGCCTACTAGGCGGGAGGGCCTATGTCGGGGAGCTGTTTTTT.

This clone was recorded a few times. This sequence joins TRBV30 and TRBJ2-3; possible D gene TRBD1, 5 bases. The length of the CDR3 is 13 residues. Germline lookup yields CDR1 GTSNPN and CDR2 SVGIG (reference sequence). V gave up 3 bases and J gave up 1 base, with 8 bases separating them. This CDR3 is CAWRTRGTDTQYF. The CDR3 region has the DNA TGTGCCTGGAGGACCAGGGGCACAGATACGCAGTATTTT. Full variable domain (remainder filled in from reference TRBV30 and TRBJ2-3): SQTIHQWPATLVQPVGSPLSLECTVEGTSNPNLYWYRQAAGRGLQLLFYSVGIGQISSEVPQNLSASRPQDRQFILSSKKLLLSDSGFYLCAWRTRGTDTQYFGPGTRLTVL.

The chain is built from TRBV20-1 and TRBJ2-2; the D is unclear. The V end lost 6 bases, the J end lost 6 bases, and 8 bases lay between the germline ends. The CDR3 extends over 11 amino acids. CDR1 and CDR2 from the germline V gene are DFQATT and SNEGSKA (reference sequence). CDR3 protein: CSAPLAGELFF. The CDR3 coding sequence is TGCAGTGCACCTCTAGCCGGGGAGCTGTTTTTT.

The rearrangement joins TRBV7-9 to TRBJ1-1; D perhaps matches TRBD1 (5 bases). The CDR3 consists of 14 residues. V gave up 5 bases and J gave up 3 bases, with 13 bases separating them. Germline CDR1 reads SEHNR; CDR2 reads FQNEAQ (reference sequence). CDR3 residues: CASSGAGLDTEAFF. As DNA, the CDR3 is TGTGCCAGCAGCGGGGCAGGGCTGGACACTGAAGCTTTCTTT.

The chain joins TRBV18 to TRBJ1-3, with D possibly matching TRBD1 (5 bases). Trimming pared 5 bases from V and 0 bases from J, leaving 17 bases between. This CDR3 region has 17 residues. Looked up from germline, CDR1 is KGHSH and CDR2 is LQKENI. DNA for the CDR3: TGTGCCAGCTCATCATCTTCTCAGGGTCCCTCTGGAAACACCATATATTTT. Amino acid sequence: CASSSSSQGPSGNTIYF.

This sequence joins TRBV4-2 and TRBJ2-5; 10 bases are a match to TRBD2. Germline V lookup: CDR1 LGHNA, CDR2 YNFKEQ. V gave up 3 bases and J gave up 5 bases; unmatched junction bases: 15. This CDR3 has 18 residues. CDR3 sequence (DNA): TGTGCCAGCAGCCAGCCCTCGGGGGTAGCGGGAGGTGATGAGACCCAGTACTTC. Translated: CASSQPSGVAGGDETQYF.

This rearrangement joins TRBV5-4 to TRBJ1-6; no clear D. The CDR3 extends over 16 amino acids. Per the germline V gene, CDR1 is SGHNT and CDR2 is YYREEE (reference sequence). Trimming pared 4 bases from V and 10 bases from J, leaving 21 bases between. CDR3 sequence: CASSQEAIGSWSPLHF. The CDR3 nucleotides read TGTGCCAGCAGCCAAGAGGCCATCGGCTCTTGGTCACCCCTCCACTTT.

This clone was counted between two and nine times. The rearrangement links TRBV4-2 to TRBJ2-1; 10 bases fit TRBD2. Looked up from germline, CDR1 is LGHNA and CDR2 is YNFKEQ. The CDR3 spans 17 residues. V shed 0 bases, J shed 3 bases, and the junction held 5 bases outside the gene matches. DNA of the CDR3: TGTGCCAGCAGCCAAGATCCGGCTAGCGGGGGCTACAATGAGCAGTTCTTC. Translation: CASSQDPASGGYNEQFF.

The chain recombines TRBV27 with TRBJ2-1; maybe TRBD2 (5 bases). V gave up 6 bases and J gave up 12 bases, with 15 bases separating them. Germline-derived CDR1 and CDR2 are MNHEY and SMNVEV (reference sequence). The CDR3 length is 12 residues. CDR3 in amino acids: CASSFVGETQFF. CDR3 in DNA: TGTGCCAGCAGCTTTGTGGGAGAGACGCAGTTCTTC.

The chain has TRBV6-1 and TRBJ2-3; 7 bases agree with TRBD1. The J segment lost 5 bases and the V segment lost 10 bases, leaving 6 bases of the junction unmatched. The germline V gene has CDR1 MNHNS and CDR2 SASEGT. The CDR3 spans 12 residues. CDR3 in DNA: TGTGCCACCGAGGGGGCGAAAGATACGCAGTATTTT. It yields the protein CATEGAKDTQYF.

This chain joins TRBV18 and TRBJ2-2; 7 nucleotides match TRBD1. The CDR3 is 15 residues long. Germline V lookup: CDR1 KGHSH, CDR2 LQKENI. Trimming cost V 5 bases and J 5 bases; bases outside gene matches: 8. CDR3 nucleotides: TGTGCCAGCTCAACCTCCGGGACAGATACCGGGGAGCTGTTTTTT. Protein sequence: CASSTSGTDTGELFF.

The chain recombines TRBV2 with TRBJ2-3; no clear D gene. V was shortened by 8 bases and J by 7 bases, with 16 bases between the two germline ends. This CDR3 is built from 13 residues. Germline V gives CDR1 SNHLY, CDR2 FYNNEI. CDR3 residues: CASSPGLRNTQYF. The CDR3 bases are TGTGCCAGCTCCCCTGGTCTGCGGAATACGCAGTATTTT.